The present T cell receptor (beta chain) was sequenced within a study of CD8+ T cells in alopecia areata. Study at large: Tofacitinib administration to treated patients was oral, at 5 to 10 mg twice daily.

RNA was extracted and reverse transcribed into cDNA as the sequencing template. Sequencing used immunoSEQ multiplex PCR; TCRdb keeps in-frame clones, though not all of them. Of under 75,000 clones listed, approximately 46% are singletons. The study, taken as a whole, reports: Possibly as an HLA-related effect, TCR sharing across patients appeared less clear than in mice. Higher clonality and more expanded CD8+ clones appeared in lesional than normal scalp.

About this clone itself: Its target is not known.

PBMCs were stained for CD3, CD4 and CD8, and CD4+ and CD8+ T cells were sorted. V gave up 0 bases and J gave up 2 bases; unmatched junction bases: 1. The CDR3 has 15 amino acids. Looked up from germline, CDR1 is SGDLS and CDR2 is YYNGEE. The sample in question was CD8+ T cells sorted from blood, obtained at week 0. This sequence joins TRBV9 and TRBJ2-1; 8 bases agree with TRBD2. This TCR was recovered from a human donor with alopecia areata. The CDR3 DNA is TGTGCCAGCAGCGTAGGAGCGGGAGCCTACAATGAGCAGTTCTTC. It yields the protein CASSVGAGAYNEQFF. Complete variable domain (other parts from reference TRBV9 and TRBJ2-1): DSGVTQTPKHLITATGQRVTLRCSPRSGDLSVYWYQQSLDQGLQFLIQYYNGEERAKGNILERFSAQQFPDLHSELNLSSLELGDSALYFCASSVGAGAYNEQFFGPGTRLTVL.